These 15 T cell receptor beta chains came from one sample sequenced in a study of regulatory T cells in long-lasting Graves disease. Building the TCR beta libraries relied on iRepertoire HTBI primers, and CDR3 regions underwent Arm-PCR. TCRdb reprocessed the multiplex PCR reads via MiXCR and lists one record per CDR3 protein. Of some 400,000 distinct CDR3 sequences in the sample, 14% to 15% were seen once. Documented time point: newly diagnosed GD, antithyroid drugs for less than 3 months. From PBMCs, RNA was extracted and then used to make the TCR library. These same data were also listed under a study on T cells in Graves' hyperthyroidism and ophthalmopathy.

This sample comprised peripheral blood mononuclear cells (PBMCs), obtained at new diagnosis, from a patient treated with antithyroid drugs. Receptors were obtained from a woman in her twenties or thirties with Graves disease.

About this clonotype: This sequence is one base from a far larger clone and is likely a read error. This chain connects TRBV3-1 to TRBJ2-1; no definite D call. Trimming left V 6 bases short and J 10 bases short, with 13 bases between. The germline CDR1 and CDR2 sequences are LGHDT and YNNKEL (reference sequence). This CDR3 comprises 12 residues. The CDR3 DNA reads TGTGCCAGCAGTACTTCCCCATACGAGCAGTTCTTC. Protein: CASSTSPYEQFF.

This chain's CDR3 is CASYEGYSNQPQHF. DNA of the CDR3: TGTGCCAGTTACGAGGGGTATAGCAATCAGCCCCAGCATTTT. V gene TRBV19 combines with J gene TRBJ1-5; tentative D call: TRBD1 (5 bases). This CDR3 contains 14 residues. Trimming took 8 bases from V and 0 from J, leaving 11 bases between them. Per the germline V gene, CDR1 is LNHDA and CDR2 is SQIVND (reference sequence). The full variable domain, completed using reference TRBV19 and TRBJ1-5, is DGGITQSPKYLFRKEGQNVTLSCEQNLNHDAMYWYRQDPGQGLRLIYYSQIVNDFQKGDIAEGYSVSREKKESFPLTVTSAQKNPTAFYLCASYEGYSNQPQHFGDGTRLSIL.

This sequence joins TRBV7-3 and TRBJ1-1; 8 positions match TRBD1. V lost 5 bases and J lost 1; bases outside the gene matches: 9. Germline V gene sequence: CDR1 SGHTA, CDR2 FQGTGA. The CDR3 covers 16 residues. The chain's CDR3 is CASSLYPGQANTEAFF. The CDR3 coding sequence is TGTGCCAGCAGCCTCTATCCGGGACAGGCGAACACTGAAGCTTTCTTT. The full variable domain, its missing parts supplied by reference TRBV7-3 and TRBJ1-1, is GAGVSQTPSNKVTEKGKYVELRCDPISGHTALYWYRQSLGQGPEFLIYFQGTGAADDSGLPNDRFFAVRPEGSVSTLKIQRTERGDSAVYLCASSLYPGQANTEAFFGQGTRLTVV.

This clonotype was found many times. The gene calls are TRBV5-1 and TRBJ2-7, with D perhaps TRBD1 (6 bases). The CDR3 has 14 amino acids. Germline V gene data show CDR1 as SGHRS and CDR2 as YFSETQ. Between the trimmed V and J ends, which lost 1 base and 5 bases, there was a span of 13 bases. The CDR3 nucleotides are TGCGCCAGCAGCTTGTCAGGGGTCGCCCACGAGCAGTACTTC. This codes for CASSLSGVAHEQYF.

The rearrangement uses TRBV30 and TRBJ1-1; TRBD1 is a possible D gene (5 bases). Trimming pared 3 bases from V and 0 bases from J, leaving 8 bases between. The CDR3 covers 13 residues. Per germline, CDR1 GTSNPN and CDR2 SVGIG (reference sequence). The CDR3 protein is CAWRRGVNTEAFF. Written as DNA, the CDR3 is TGTGCCTGGAGGCGGGGGGTGAACACTGAAGCTTTCTTT.

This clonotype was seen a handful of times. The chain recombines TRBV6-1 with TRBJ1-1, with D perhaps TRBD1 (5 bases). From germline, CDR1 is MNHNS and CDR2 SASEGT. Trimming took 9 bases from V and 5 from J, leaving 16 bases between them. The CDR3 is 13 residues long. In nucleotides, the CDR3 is TGTGCCAGTGGAATTGGGGGGGGGACTGAAGCTTTCTTT. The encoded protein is CASGIGGGTEAFF.

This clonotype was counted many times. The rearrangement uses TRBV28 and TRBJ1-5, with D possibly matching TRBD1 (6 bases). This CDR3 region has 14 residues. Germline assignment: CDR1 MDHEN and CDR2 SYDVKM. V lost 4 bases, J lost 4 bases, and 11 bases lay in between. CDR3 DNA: TGTGCCAGCAGTTCCGACAGGTTTAATCAGCCCCAGCATTTT. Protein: CASSSDRFNQPQHF.

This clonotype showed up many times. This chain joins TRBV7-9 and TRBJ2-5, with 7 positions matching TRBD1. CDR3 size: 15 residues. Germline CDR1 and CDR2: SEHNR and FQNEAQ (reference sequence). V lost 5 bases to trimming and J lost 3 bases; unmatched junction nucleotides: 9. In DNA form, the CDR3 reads TGTGCCAGCAGCCAACCCGGGACAGCGAAAGAGACCCAGTACTTC. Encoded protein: CASSQPGTAKETQYF. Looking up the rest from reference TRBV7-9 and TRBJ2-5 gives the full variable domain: DTGVSQNPRHKITKRGQNVTFRCDPISEHNRLYWYRQTLGQGPEFLTYFQNEAQLEKSRLLSDRFSAERPKGSFSTLEIQRTEQGDSAMYLCASSQPGTAKETQYFGPGTRLLVL.

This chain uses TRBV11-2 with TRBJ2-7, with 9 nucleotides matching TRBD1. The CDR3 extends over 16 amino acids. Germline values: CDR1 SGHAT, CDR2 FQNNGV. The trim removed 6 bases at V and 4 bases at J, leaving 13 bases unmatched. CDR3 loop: CASSRPAGTGFYEQYF. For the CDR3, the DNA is TGTGCCAGCAGTCGTCCGGCAGGGACAGGGTTTTACGAGCAGTACTTC.

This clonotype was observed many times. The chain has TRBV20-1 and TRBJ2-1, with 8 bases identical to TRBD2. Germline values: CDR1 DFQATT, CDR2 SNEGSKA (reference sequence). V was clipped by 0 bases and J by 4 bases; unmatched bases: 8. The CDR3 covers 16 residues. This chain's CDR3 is CSARDGERERYNEQFF. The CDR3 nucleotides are TGCAGTGCTAGAGATGGAGAGCGGGAGAGATACAATGAGCAGTTCTTC.

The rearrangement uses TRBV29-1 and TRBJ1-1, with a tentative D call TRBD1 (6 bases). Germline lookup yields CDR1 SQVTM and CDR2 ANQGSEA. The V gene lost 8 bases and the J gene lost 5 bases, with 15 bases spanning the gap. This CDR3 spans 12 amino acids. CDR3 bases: TGCAGCACTAGGGGGGGATCTACTGAAGCTTTCTTT. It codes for CSTRGGSTEAFF.

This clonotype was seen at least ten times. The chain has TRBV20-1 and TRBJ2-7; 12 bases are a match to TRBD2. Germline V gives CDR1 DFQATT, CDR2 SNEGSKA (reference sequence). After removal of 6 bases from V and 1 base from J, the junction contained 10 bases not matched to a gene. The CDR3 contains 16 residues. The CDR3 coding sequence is TGCAGTGCCGCTATTACTAGCGGGGGGTGGTCCTACGAGCAGTACTTC. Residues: CSAAITSGGWSYEQYF.

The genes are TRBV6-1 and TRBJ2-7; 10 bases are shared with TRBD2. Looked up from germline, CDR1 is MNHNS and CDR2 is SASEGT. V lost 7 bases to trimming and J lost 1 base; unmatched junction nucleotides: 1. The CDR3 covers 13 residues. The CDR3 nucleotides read TGTGCCAGCAAAGCGGGAGGGTCCTACGAGCAGTACTTC. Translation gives CASKAGGSYEQYF.

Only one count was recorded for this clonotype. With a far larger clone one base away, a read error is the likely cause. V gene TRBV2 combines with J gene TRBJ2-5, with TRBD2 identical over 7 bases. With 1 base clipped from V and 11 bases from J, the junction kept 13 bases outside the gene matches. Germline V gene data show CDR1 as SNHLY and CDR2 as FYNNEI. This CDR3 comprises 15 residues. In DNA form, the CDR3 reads TGTGCCAGCAGTGAAGACGAACTAGCGCTCAATGAGCAGTACTTC. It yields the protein CASSEDELALNEQYF.

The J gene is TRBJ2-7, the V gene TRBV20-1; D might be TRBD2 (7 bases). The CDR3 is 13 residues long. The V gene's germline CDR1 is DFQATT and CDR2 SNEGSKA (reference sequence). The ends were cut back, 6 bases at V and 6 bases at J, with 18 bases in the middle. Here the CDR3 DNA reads TGCAGTGCGGGGGGGCTATCCTTAGGCGAGCAGTACTTC. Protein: CSAGGLSLGEQYF.